The 20 T cell receptor beta chains reported below all come from one sample, sequenced in a study of T cell repertoires in cytomegalovirus infection. Each CDR3 protein gets one entry after TCRdb re-called the reads with MiXCR. The repertoire consists of about 700,000 distinct CDR3 sequences, with roughly 36% occurring once and the leading ten covering 15% to 20%. The antigens of these receptors remain unknown. The source was cultured PBMCs, collected from culture after CMV antigen stimulation. These receptors were collected from a human donor in good health (CMV status not recorded). Some clones in this sample may be carry-over from other donors' samples.

Many counts were recorded for this clonotype. The CDR3 sequence: CASSSPTGVNTYEQYF. The CDR3 DNA sequence: TGTGCCAGCAGCTCGCCTACAGGGGTTAATACCTACGAGCAGTACTTC. The genes are TRBV7-8 and TRBJ2-7, with 7 bases aligning to TRBD1. This CDR3 comprises 16 residues. CDR1 and CDR2 from the germline V gene are SGHVS and FQNEAQ. Unmatched junction bases numbered 11, after V lost 4 bases and J lost 2 bases.

This clonotype has just a few counts. The CDR3: CATSDSRQGVNEQFF. The CDR3 region has the DNA TGTGCCACCAGTGATTCGAGACAGGGCGTCAATGAGCAGTTCTTC. The J gene is TRBJ2-1, the V gene TRBV24-1; 7 positions match TRBD1. In germline, CDR1 is KGHDR, CDR2 SFDVKD. The CDR3 has 15 amino acids. V was clipped by 2 bases and J by 6 bases; unmatched bases: 6.

There are a few counts of this clonotype. The chain uses TRBV19 and TRBJ1-5; 7 bases map to TRBD1. After removal of 3 bases from V and 5 bases from J, the junction contained 4 bases not matched to a gene. The CDR3 length is 14 residues. Germline CDR1 and CDR2: LNHDA and SQIVND (reference sequence). CDR3 DNA: TGTGCCAGTAGTATCCAACAGGGGTATCAGCCCCAGCATTTT. Translating gives CASSIQQGYQPQHF.

The chain uses TRBV19 and TRBJ2-7; D gene unclear. Per the germline V gene, CDR1 is LNHDA and CDR2 is SQIVND (reference sequence). Trimming took off 5 bases at V and 0 bases at J, with 14 bases between the two ends. This CDR3 is built from 15 residues. The CDR3 sequence: CASSSPNRGSYEQYF. Written as DNA, the CDR3 is TGTGCCAGTAGTTCCCCAAATCGAGGCTCCTACGAGCAGTACTTC. The variable domain in full, with the rest retrieved from reference TRBV19 and TRBJ2-7, is DGGITQSPKYLFRKEGQNVTLSCEQNLNHDAMYWYRQDPGQGLRLIYYSQIVNDFQKGDIAEGYSVSREKKESFPLTVTSAQKNPTAFYLCASSSPNRGSYEQYFGPGTRLTVT.

The CDR3 loop is CASSLPQGYTEAFF. In DNA form, the CDR3 reads TGTGCCAGCAGCTTGCCACAGGGATACACTGAAGCTTTCTTT. The rearrangement uses TRBV5-5 and TRBJ1-1; perhaps TRBD1 as D (6 bases). Germline CDR1 is SGHKS and CDR2 is YYEKEE (reference sequence). The CDR3 extends over 14 amino acids. Trimming shortened V by 1 base and J by 3 bases, and 10 bases separated the two germline ends.

Only a few counts were recorded for this clonotype. The chain links TRBV4-3 to TRBJ2-2, with TRBD2 matching 7 bases. Per germline, CDR1 LGHNA and CDR2 YSLEER. The ends lost 1 base at V and 5 bases at J; junction bases unmatched: 7. This CDR3 has 16 amino acids. CDR3 in DNA: TGCGCCAGCAGCCAAGCACCCAGCGGGACGACCGGGGAGCTGTTTTTT. Its protein is CASSQAPSGTTGELFF.

The chain has TRBV5-7 and TRBJ2-7, with 8 bases identical to TRBD2. TRBV5-7 is an ORF, with its function uncertain. The CDR3 length is 18 residues. The V and J ends lost 4 bases and 5 bases, in that order; junction bases with no gene match: 20. The CDR3 region is CASSLPRPPGTRTHEQYF. Written as DNA, the CDR3 is TGTGCCAGCAGCCTGCCTAGGCCCCCCGGGACTAGGACCCACGAGCAGTACTTC.

The J gene is TRBJ2-5, the V gene TRBV10-3; 15 bases are a match to TRBD2. V lost 6 bases and J lost 0; bases outside the gene matches: 8. CDR1 and CDR2 (germline): ENHRY, SYGVKD. The CDR3 length is 18 residues. CDR3 protein: CAIRGTSGRTPDQETQYF. CDR3 sequence (DNA): TGTGCCATCAGGGGGACTAGCGGGAGGACCCCAGACCAAGAGACCCAGTACTTC.

This clonotype occurred many times. The chain carries TRBV7-2 and TRBJ2-7, with 9 bases lining up with TRBD1. Germline loops: CDR1 SGHTA, CDR2 FQGNSA. With 4 bases clipped from V and 2 bases from J, the junction kept 3 bases outside the gene matches. The CDR3 totals 14 residues. CDR3 DNA: TGTGCCAGCAGCTCTACAGGGGGCCCCTACGAGCAGTACTTC. Encoded protein: CASSSTGGPYEQYF.

This clonotype was observed a handful of times. The chain employs TRBV4-1 and TRBJ1-5; D not resolved. This CDR3 region has 16 residues. The V gene's germline CDR1 is MGHRA and CDR2 YSYEKL. Deletions cut 0 bases from V and 1 base from J, with 10 bases between. CDR3 sequence (DNA): TGCGCCAGCAGCCAAGATCTCGGTTTGAGCAATCAGCCCCAGCATTTT. Translation gives CASSQDLGLSNQPQHF.

In this sample, this clonotype turned up a few times. V usage is TRBV20-1 and J usage is TRBJ1-2; D not certain. The CDR3 covers 12 residues. With 6 bases removed from V and 4 bases from J, the gap between germline ends came to 12 bases. Germline V CDR1 and CDR2: DFQATT, SNEGSKA (reference sequence). The CDR3 here is CSADPRVYGYTF. For the CDR3, the DNA is TGCAGTGCCGATCCTAGAGTCTATGGCTACACCTTC.

CDR3 protein: CSAHAPSGTYNEQFF. As DNA, the CDR3 is TGCAGTGCTCACGCCCCTAGCGGGACCTACAATGAGCAGTTCTTC. V gene TRBV20-1 combines with J gene TRBJ2-1, with 9 bases aligning to TRBD2. Losses at the gene ends were 5 bases for V and 2 bases for J; bases not matched to a gene: 7. Germline V CDR1 and CDR2: DFQATT, SNEGSKA (reference sequence). This CDR3 is built from 15 residues.

This chain connects TRBV2 to TRBJ2-3, with D perhaps matching TRBD2 (6 bases). Germline lookup yields CDR1 SNHLY and CDR2 FYNNEI. This CDR3 has 15 amino acids. Trimming removed 7 bases at V and 0 bases at J, with 14 bases between. CDR3 region: CASIDGGYSTDTQYF. CDR3 in DNA: TGTGCCAGCATCGACGGGGGTTATAGCACAGATACGCAGTATTTT. The full variable domain, its missing parts supplied by reference TRBV2 and TRBJ2-3, is EPEVTQTPSHQVTQMGQEVILRCVPISNHLYFYWYRQILGQKVEFLVSFYNNEISEKSEIFDDQFSVERPDGSNFTLKIRSTKLEDSAMYFCASIDGGYSTDTQYFGPGTRLTVL.

The chain joins TRBV4-1 to TRBJ2-4; 10 nucleotides align to TRBD2. The CDR3 length is 16 residues. After removal of 2 bases from V and 4 bases from J, the junction contained 5 bases not matched to a gene. Germline V gene sequence: CDR1 MGHRA, CDR2 YSYEKL. Here the CDR3 reads CASSQPLAGDKNIQYF. The CDR3 coding sequence is TGCGCCAGCAGCCAACCCCTAGCGGGGGATAAAAACATTCAGTACTTC.

The genes are TRBV6-2 or TRBV6-3 and TRBJ2-1; weak D call: TRBD1 (6 bases). Trimming removed 4 bases from V and 9 bases from J, with 13 bases in between. The germline V gene encodes CDR1 MNHEY and CDR2 SVGEGT. The length of the CDR3 is 13 residues. CDR3 region: CASSSRGFGEQFF. DNA for the CDR3: TGTGCCAGCAGTTCTAGGGGGTTCGGTGAGCAGTTCTTC.

The chain joins TRBV30 to TRBJ2-3; 7 bases map to TRBD2. V lost 1 base, J lost 8 bases, and 12 bases stayed unmatched. CDR1 and CDR2 from the germline V gene are GTSNPN and SVGIG (reference sequence). This CDR3 contains 15 residues. Written as DNA, the CDR3 is TGTGCCTGGAGTGGCGGCGGGAGTTTGGGGGGTACGCAGTATTTT. As protein: CAWSGGGSLGGTQYF.

This clonotype was counted only a few times. At one of its ends the junction is not consistent with the germline gene, which may arise from a read error. This sequence joins TRBV11-2 and TRBJ2-1, with 7 bases that match TRBD2. The CDR3 spans 14 residues. CDR1 is SGHAT and CDR2 is FQNNGV in the germline V gene. The CDR3 nucleotides read TGTGCCAGCAGGTTAGCGGGTCTCTACAATGAGCAGTTCTTC. Translated, it gives CASRLAGLYNEQFF.

The chain employs TRBV7-4 and TRBJ2-7; TRBD1 agrees at 7 bases. Looked up from germline, CDR1 is SGHVT and CDR2 is SQSDAQ. The CDR3 runs to 18 residues. V lost 5 bases and J lost 0; bases outside the gene matches: 16. In DNA, the CDR3 is TGTGCCAGCAGCCGACGACATCCTGGGACAGACTTCTCCTACGAGCAGTACTTC. Residues: CASSRRHPGTDFSYEQYF.

The CDR3 region is CASSLEVGTGRETQYF. CDR3 in DNA: TGTGCCAGCAGCTTAGAGGTGGGGACAGGGCGCGAGACCCAGTACTTC. The gene calls are TRBV7-2 and TRBJ2-5, with 9 bases fitting TRBD1. V was pared by 1 base and J by 5 bases, with 8 bases of the junction left unmatched. Per germline, CDR1 SGHTA and CDR2 FQGNSA. CDR3 size: 16 residues.

There are a few counts of this clonotype. The J gene is TRBJ1-1, the V gene TRBV6-6; D is possibly TRBD1 (5 bases). Per germline, CDR1 MNHNY and CDR2 SVGAGI (reference sequence). V shed 7 bases and J shed 1 base, with 13 bases lying between them. CDR3 size: 14 residues. CDR3 bases: TGTGCCAGCATCACCGGGACGGGGAACACTGAAGCTTTCTTT. Its protein is CASITGTGNTEAFF.